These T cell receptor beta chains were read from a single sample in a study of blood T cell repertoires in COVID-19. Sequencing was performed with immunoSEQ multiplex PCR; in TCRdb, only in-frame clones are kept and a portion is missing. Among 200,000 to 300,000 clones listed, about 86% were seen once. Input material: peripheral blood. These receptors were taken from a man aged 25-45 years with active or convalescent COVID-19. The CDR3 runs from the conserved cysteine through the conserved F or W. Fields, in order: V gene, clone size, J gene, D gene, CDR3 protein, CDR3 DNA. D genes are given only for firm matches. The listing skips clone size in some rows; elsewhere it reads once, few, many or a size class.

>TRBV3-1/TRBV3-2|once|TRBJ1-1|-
CASSQVPDRPRTEAFF
TGTGCCAGCAGCCAAGTCCCAGACAGACCACGCACTGAAGCTTTCTTT
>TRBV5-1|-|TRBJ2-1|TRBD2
CASSLALGLAGSNEQFF
TGCGCCAGCAGCTTGGCCCTAGGACTAGCGGGGTCCAATGAGCAGTTCTTC
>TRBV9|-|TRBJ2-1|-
CASSVGLENNEQFF
TGTGCCAGCAGCGTAGGACTAGAAAACAATGAGCAGTTCTTC
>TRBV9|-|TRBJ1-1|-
CASSKDRNTEAFF
TGTGCCAGCAGCAAAGACAGAAACACTGAAGCTTTCTTT
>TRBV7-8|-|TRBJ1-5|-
CASSLTRTGTNQPQHF
TGTGCCAGCAGCTTAACGCGAACTGGGACTAATCAGCCCCAGCATTTT
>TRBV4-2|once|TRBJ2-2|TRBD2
CASSQDSGLAATNTGELFF
TGTGCCAGCAGCCAAGATTCTGGACTAGCGGCGACAAACACCGGGGAGCTGTTTTTT
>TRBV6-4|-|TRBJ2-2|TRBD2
CASSPGGPNTGELFF
TGTGCCAGCAGTCCGGGGGGACCGAACACCGGGGAGCTGTTTTTT
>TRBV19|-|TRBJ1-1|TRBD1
CASMGDRAGNTEAFF
TGTGCCAGTATGGGGGACAGGGCGGGAAACACTGAAGCTTTCTTT
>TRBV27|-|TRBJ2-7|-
CASSVLGVGEQYF
TGTGCCAGCAGTGTTCTAGGGGTGGGCGAGCAGTACTTC
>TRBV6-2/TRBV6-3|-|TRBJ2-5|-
CASSPYRAGGQETQYF
TGTGCCAGCAGCCCCTATCGAGCGGGCGGCCAAGAGACCCAGTACTTC
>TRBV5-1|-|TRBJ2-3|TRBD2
CASSVIAGGTDTQYF
TGCGCCAGCAGCGTTATAGCGGGGGGCACAGATACGCAGTATTTT
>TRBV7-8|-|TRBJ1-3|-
CASSLVPGNTIYF
TGTGCCAGCAGCTTAGTCCCAGGAAACACCATATATTTT
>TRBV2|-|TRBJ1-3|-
CASSEMVVAGRSGNTIYF
TGTGCCAGCAGTGAAATGGTGGTTGCAGGGCGCTCTGGAAACACCATATATTTT
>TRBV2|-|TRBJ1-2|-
CASSTGGIGYTF
TGTGCCAGCAGTACAGGTGGGATCGGCTACACCTTC
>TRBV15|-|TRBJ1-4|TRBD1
CATSIGQGGEKLFF
TGTGCCACCAGCATTGGACAGGGCGGTGAAAAACTGTTTTTT
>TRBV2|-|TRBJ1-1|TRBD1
CASTDRGKRTEAFF
TGTGCCAGCACTGACAGGGGAAAGAGGACTGAAGCTTTCTTT
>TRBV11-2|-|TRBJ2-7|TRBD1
CASSLVSGQQSYEQYF
TGTGCCAGCAGCTTAGTCTCGGGACAGCAATCCTACGAGCAGTACTTC
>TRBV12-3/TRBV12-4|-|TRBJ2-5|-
CASGQGGLETQYF
TGTGCCAGCGGACAGGGAGGGTTGGAGACCCAGTACTTC
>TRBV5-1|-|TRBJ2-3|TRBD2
CASTQEPGLAQYF
TGCGCCAGCACCCAGGAACCGGGACTAGCGCAGTATTTT
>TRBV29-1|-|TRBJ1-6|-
CSVKQADNSPLHF
TGCAGCGTTAAACAGGCGGATAATTCACCCCTCCACTTT
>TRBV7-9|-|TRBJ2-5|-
CASSLTITQETQYF
TGTGCCAGCAGCTTGACAATAACCCAAGAGACCCAGTACTTC
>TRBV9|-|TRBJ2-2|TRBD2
CASSVVSGALNTGELFF
TGTGCCAGCAGCGTAGTTAGCGGGGCCTTAAACACCGGGGAGCTGTTTTTT
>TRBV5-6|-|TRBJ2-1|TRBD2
CASRTSGIYNEQFF
TGTGCCAGTAGGACTAGCGGGATCTACAATGAGCAGTTCTTC
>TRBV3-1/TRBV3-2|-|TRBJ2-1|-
CASSQSASEQFF
TGTGCCAGCAGCCAAAGCGCGAGTGAGCAGTTCTTC
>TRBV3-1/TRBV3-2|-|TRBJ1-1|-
CASSQRRTSLNTEAFF
TGTGCCAGCAGCCAACGCCGCACGAGCCTGAACACTGAAGCTTTCTTT
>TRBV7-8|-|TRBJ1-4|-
CASSLGEEKLFF
TGTGCCAGCAGCTTAGGGGAGGAAAAACTGTTTTTT
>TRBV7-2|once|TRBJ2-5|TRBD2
CASSFGSGEETQYF
TGTGCCAGCAGCTTCGGAAGCGGGGAAGAGACCCAGTACTTC
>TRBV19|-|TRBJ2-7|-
CASSIRLAPFAYEQYF
TGTGCCAGTAGTATCCGCCTAGCGCCCTTCGCCTACGAGCAGTACTTC
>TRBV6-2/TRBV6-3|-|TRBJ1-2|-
CASSPSTALEGGYGYTF
TGTGCCAGCAGCCCATCGACGGCCCTAGAAGGGGGCTATGGCTACACCTTC
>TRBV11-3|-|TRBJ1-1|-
CASSLDQGTEAFF
TGTGCCAGCAGCTTAGACCAGGGGACTGAAGCTTTCTTT
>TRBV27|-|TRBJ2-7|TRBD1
CASSLSSGQYFYEQYF
TGTGCCAGCAGTTTAAGCTCGGGACAGTATTTCTACGAGCAGTACTTC
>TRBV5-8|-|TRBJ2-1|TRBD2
CASSLRSGGARAHHEQFF
TGTGCCAGCAGCTTGCGAAGCGGGGGGGCTCGGGCTCACCATGAGCAGTTCTTC
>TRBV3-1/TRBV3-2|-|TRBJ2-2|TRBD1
CASSQDNTGVVTGELFF
TGTGCCAGCAGCCAAGATAATACAGGGGTTGTTACCGGGGAGCTGTTTTTT
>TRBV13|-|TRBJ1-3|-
CASSLGLQDGNTIYF
TGTGCCAGCAGCCTTGGTTTACAGGATGGAAACACCATATATTTT
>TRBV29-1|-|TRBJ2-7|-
CSVEVQGSYEQYF
TGCAGCGTTGAAGTTCAGGGTAGCTACGAGCAGTACTTC
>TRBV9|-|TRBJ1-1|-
CASSSRGNTEAFF
TGTGCCAGCAGCTCCAGGGGGAACACTGAAGCTTTCTTT
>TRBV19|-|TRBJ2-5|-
CASSISGLSETQYF
TGTGCCAGTAGTATAAGCGGGTTATCGGAGACCCAGTACTTC
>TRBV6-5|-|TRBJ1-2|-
CASSERNYGYTF
TGTGCCAGCTCTGAGCGGAACTATGGCTACACCTTC
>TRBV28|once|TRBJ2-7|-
CASSFTGIAGWQYF
TGTGCCAGCAGTTTTACCGGGATCGCGGGTTGGCAGTACTTC
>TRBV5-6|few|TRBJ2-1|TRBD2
CASSLAGAWNEQFF
TGTGCCAGCAGCTTAGCGGGGGCTTGGAATGAGCAGTTCTTC
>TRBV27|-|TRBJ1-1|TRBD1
CASSSVGTGGLNTEAFF
TGTGCCAGCAGTTCGGTGGGGACAGGGGGCCTCAACACTGAAGCTTTCTTT
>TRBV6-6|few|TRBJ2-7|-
CASSPGRFIYEQYF
TGTGCCAGCAGTCCAGGGCGTTTTATCTACGAGCAGTACTTC
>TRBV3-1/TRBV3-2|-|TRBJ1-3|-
CASTPHSTSGNTIYF
TGTGCCAGCACACCACACAGTACCTCTGGAAACACCATATATTTT
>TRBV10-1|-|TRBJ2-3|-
CARRLTGFTDTQYF
TGCGCCAGACGATTGACAGGTTTCACAGATACGCAGTATTTT
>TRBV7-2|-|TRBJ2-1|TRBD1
CASRPDREYNEQFF
TGTGCCAGCAGACCGGACAGGGAATACAATGAGCAGTTCTTC
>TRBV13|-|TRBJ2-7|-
CASSSEQESSYEQYF
TGTGCCAGCAGCTCCGAGCAAGAGAGCTCCTACGAGCAGTACTTC
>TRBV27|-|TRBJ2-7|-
CASSSRYEQYF
TGTGCCAGCAGTTCCCGCTACGAGCAGTACTTC
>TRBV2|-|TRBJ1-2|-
CASSLQGNYGYTF
TGTGCCAGCAGTCTTCAGGGGAACTATGGCTACACCTTC
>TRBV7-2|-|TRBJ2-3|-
CASSFIRGTDTQYF
TGTGCCAGCAGCTTCATCAGGGGCACAGATACGCAGTATTTT
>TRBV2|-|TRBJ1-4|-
CASSDGAGIEKLFF
TGTGCCAGCAGTGATGGGGCCGGTATAGAAAAACTGTTTTTT
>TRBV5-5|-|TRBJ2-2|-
CASSSEIHTPQLGELFF
TGTGCCAGCAGCTCGGAGATACACACCCCCCAGCTCGGGGAGCTGTTTTTT
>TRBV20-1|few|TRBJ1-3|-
CSASDGASGNTIYF
TGCAGTGCTAGTGATGGGGCGTCTGGAAACACCATATATTTT
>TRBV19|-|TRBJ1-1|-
CASSKGDTEAFF
TGTGCCAGTAGTAAGGGGGACACTGAAGCTTTCTTT
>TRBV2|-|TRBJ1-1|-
CASSWDSGEGTEAFF
TGTGCCAGCAGTTGGGACTCGGGGGAGGGGACTGAAGCTTTCTTT
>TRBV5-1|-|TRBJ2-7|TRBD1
CASSTGQGGYEQYF
TGCGCCAGCAGCACTGGACAGGGGGGGTACGAGCAGTACTTC
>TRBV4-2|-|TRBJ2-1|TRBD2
CASSLTNSGGAPGNEQFF
TGTGCCAGCAGCCTAACAAATAGCGGGGGGGCCCCGGGGAATGAGCAGTTCTTC
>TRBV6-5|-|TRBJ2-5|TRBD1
CASRDRGGQETQYF
TGTGCCAGCCGCGACAGGGGTGGCCAAGAGACCCAGTACTTC
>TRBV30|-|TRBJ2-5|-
CARGGVGVETQYF
TGTGCCCGAGGCGGGGTCGGGGTGGAGACCCAGTACTTC
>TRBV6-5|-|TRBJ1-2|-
CASSYRSHGYTF
TGTGCCAGCAGTTATAGGAGTCATGGCTACACCTTC
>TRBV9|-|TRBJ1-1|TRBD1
CASSVDSGQGRMNTEAFF
TGTGCCAGCAGCGTAGATTCGGGACAGGGCAGAATGAACACTGAAGCTTTCTTT